The sequence of this TCR beta chain was determined in a study of response to subunit inactivated influenza vaccine. The study, taken as a whole, reports: Every seasonal influenza vaccination brings in few new T cells, the authors suggested.

One entry per CDR3 protein results from TCRdb running MiXCR on the RT-PCR reads. Of under 500,000 distinct CDR3 sequences listed, approximately 11% were seen once; the top ten hold approximately 12%. Of note for this clonotype: Its antigen remains unidentified.

Germline CDR1 reads SGHTA; CDR2 reads FQGNSA. CDR3 length: 13 amino acids. V lost 2 bases and J 8 bases, leaving 11 bases between the germline ends. The sequencing used PBMCs from blood, collected about 40 days after vaccination. The clonotype was recovered from a man between 50 and 59 years old who received an inactivated influenza vaccine. This chain uses TRBV7-2 with TRBJ2-3; D is perhaps TRBD2 (5 bases). The CDR3 coding sequence is TGTGCCAGCAGCTTATCGGAGGCCCCTACGCAGTATTTT. Residues: CASSLSEAPTQYF.